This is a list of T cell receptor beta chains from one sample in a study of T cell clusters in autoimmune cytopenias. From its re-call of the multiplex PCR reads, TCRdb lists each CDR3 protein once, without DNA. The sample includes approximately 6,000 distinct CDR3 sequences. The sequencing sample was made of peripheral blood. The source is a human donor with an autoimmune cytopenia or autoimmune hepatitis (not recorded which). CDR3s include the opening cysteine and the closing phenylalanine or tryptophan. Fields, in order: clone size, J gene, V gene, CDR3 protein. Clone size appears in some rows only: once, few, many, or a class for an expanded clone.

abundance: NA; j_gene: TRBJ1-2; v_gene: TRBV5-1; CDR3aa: CASSLSDVGQFGYTF
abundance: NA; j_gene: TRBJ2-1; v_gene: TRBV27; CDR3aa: CASSLWGGAYNEQFF
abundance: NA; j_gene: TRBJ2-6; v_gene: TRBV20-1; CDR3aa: CSARWTGANVLTF
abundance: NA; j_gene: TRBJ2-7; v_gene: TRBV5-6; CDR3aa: CASSPTPTASESEQYF
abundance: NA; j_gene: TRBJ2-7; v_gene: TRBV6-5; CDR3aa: CASSYLTGTGFNEQYF
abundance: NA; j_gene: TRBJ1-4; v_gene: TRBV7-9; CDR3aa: CASRHSKEKLFF
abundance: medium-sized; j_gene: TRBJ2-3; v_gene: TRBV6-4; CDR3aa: CASSAGGGTDTQYF
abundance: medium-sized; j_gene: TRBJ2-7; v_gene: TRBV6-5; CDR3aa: CASSYTGRGVGEQYF
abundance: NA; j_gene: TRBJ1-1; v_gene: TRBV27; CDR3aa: CASSLIGGEAFF
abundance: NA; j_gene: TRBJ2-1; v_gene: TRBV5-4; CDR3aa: CASSVGHGSQQFF
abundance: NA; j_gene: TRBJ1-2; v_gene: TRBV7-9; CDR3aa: CTSSLGGMGGYTF
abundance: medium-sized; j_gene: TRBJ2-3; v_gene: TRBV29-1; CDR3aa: CSVEGTSGSTDTQYF
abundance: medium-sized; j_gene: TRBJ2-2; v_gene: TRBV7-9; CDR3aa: CASSFKTSGTSGSYTGELFF
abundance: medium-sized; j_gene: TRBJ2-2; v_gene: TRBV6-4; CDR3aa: CASSDQGATTGELFF
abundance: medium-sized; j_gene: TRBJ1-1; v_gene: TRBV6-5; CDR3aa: CASRRTTGGTEAFF
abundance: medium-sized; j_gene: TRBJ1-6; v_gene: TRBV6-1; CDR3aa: CASSEPMGRANSPLHF
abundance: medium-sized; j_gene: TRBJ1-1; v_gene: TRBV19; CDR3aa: CASSIGQSLTEAFF
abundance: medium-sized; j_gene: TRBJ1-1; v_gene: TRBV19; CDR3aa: CASSGGDPSDTEAFF
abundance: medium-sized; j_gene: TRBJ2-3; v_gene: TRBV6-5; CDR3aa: CASRRGGYGTDTQYF
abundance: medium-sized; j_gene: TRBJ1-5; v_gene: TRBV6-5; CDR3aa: CASTGTENQPQHF
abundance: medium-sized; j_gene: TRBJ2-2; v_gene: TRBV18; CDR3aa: CASSPGTSDTGELFF
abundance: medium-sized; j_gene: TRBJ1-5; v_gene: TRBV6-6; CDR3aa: CASSRQGGGNQPQHF
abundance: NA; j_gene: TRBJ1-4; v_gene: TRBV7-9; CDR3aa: CASSSNRAGTEKLFF
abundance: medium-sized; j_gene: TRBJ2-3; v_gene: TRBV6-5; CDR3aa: CASSPLGMAQYF